Listed below are T cell receptor beta chains from one sample, sequenced in a study of blood T cell repertoires in COVID-19. Assay: immunoSEQ multiplex PCR; the TCRdb copy retains only in-frame clones and omits some. The table records around 400,000 clones, about 88% of them present only once. Input material: PBMCs or T cells enriched from blood (not recorded which). These receptors originate from a woman between 18 and 29 years old who had been exposed to COVID-19. CDR3s include the opening cysteine and the closing phenylalanine or tryptophan.

V	CDR3
TRBV28	CASSHHGTAGNTIYF
TRBV18	CASSPPATGSNQPQHF
TRBV7-2	CASSLGAGNTIYF
TRBV6-5	CASRYVGQQDTEAFF
TRBV7-9	CASSPSGAGGDEGSYEQYF
TRBV6-5	CASSYGGPDGYTF
TRBV7-8	CASSLGSSGSLTGVYNEQFF
TRBV6-5	CASSLGGRGISYTF
TRBV29-1	CSVDLGSYEQFF
TRBV7-9	CASSSREGSGQQPQHF
TRBV7-3	CASSLTGLARETQYF
TRBV6-2/TRBV6-3	CASSHPATSGGLEDTQYF
TRBV6-6	CASSLTDEAFF
TRBV10-3	CAIAQEVTDTQYF
TRBV7-3	CASSFGGGEAFF
TRBV27	CASSFRDSSRVAFF
TRBV28	CASMVGTVNTGELFF
TRBV7-2	CASSSAAGVSYNEQFF
TRBV7-2	CASSSRQGGPQNTIYF
TRBV27	CASRRDSSSGNTIYF